Below are 32 T cell receptor beta chains sequenced from a single sample in a study of beta chain features in type 1 diabetes. Reverse transcription of all isolated RNA meant that expressed TCRB transcripts were sequenced. Sequencing used immunoSEQ multiplex PCR; TCRdb keeps in-frame clones, though not all of them. The sample has under 450,000 clones, 14% seen once. The sample consisted of naive CD4+ T cells from blood. These receptors were obtained from a man aged 25 to 40 in good health.

This clone has only a few counts. This rearrangement joins TRBV11-2 to TRBJ2-3; D is ambiguous. Trimming left V 3 bases short and J 0 bases short, with 7 bases between. The germline V gene encodes CDR1 SGHAT and CDR2 FQNNGV. CDR3 length: 14 amino acids. The CDR3 loop is CASSFDFSTDTQYF. The CDR3 DNA sequence: TGTGCCAGCAGCTTTGACTTTAGCACAGATACGCAGTATTTT.

CDR3 sequence reads: CASMTGMGGELFF. CDR3 DNA sequence: TGTGCCAGCATGACAGGGATGGGAGGGGAGCTGTTTTTT. The rearrangement links TRBV6-5 to TRBJ2-2; 7 positions agree with TRBD1. The CDR3 has 13 residues. Trimming took 7 bases from V and 8 from J; bases not matched to a gene: 7. CDR1 is MNHEY and CDR2 is SVGAGI in the germline V gene.

The chain recombines TRBV4-1 with TRBJ2-3; D is unclear. V gave up 0 bases and J gave up 6 bases, with 13 bases separating them. The CDR3 spans 15 residues. CDR1 is MGHRA and CDR2 is YSYEKL in the germline V gene. This CDR3 reads CASSQDANWKDTQYF. CDR3 DNA: TGCGCCAGCAGCCAAGATGCCAATTGGAAGGATACGCAGTATTTT.

The V and J genes are TRBV29-1 and TRBJ2-6, with D uncertain. Germline values: CDR1 SQVTM, CDR2 ANQGSEA. V dropped 1 base and J dropped 2 bases, with 3 bases sitting between them. This CDR3 spans 13 amino acids. CDR3 sequence: CSVEVAGANVLTF. The DNA for the CDR3 is TGCAGCGTTGAAGTGGCTGGGGCCAACGTCCTGACTTTC.

V usage is TRBV7-9 and J usage is TRBJ1-1; TRBD1 agrees at 9 bases. Trimming cost V 5 bases and J 6 bases; bases outside gene matches: 7. Germline CDR1 reads SEHNR; CDR2 reads FQNEAQ (reference sequence). The CDR3 loop spans 14 amino acids. Here the CDR3 reads CASSLTGQGSEAFF. Here the CDR3 DNA reads TGTGCCAGCAGCCTGACGGGACAGGGCTCTGAAGCTTTCTTT.

This clone was seen a few times. The rearrangement joins TRBV30 to TRBJ1-3; D is undetermined. The CDR3 sequence is 13 residues long. Trimming left V 1 base short and J 7 bases short, with 11 bases between. CDR1 and CDR2 (germline): GTSNPN, SVGIG (reference sequence). Here the CDR3 reads CAWSALVSNTIYF. The CDR3 DNA follows: TGTGCCTGGAGTGCCCTCGTATCGAACACCATATATTTT. The full variable domain, completed using reference TRBV30 and TRBJ1-3, is SQTIHQWPATLVQPVGSPLSLECTVEGTSNPNLYWYRQAAGRGLQLLFYSVGIGQISSEVPQNLSASRPQDRQFILSSKKLLLSDSGFYLCAWSALVSNTIYFGEGSWLTVV.

Notes on this clone: A junction boundary mismatches the germline segment, possibly from a read error. This chain joins TRBV30 and TRBJ2-1, with TRBD2 matching 11 bases. Germline V gives CDR1 GTSNPN, CDR2 SVGIG (reference sequence). The CDR3 has 16 amino acids. CDR3 region: CARSVRLAGGGNEQFF. Here the CDR3 DNA reads TGTGCCCGGAGTGTACGGCTAGCGGGAGGAGGCAATGAGCAGTTCTTC.

This chain connects TRBV5-1 to TRBJ2-3; possible D gene TRBD2, 5 bases. The CDR3 spans 14 residues. Germline CDR1 SGHRS, CDR2 YFSETQ. Trimming stripped 8 bases from V and 2 bases from J, with 15 bases between. In DNA form, the CDR3 reads TGCGCCAGTAGCCGGGAAGACAACACAGATACGCAGTATTTT. Translating it yields CASSREDNTDTQYF. Variable domain in full (rest from reference TRBV5-1 and TRBJ2-3): KAGVTQTPRYLIKTRGQQVTLSCSPISGHRSVSWYQQTPGQGLQFLFEYFSETQRNKGNFPGRFSGRQFSNSRSEMNVSTLELGDSALYLCASSREDNTDTQYFGPGTRLTVL.

The chain uses TRBV13 and TRBJ2-7; D gene ambiguous. This CDR3 region has 15 residues. Deletions cut 1 base from V and 2 bases from J, with 12 bases between. CDR1 PRHDT and CDR2 FYEKMQ come from the germline V gene (reference sequence). The CDR3 DNA reads TGTGCCAGCAGCTTAGTGGGTAGGGCTGCCTACGAGCAGTACTTC. Protein: CASSLVGRAAYEQYF.

This sequence joins TRBV11-2 and TRBJ2-5, with D perhaps matching TRBD2 (6 bases). The CDR3 spans 11 residues. Germline V gene sequence: CDR1 SGHAT, CDR2 FQNNGV. Trimming took 5 bases from V and 10 from J, leaving 11 bases between them. The CDR3 coding sequence is TGTGCCAGCAGCCTCTCGGGGGTCCAGTACTTC. Protein product: CASSLSGVQYF.

V usage is TRBV5-1 and J usage is TRBJ2-7; possible D gene TRBD1, 5 bases. Germline CDR1 reads SGHRS; CDR2 reads YFSETQ. Trimming took off 7 bases at V and 1 base at J, with 18 bases between the two ends. This CDR3 is 15 amino acids long. The CDR3 DNA sequence: TGCGCCAGCTCCCAAGGGCCAGGGTTATCCTACGAGCAGTACTTC. Protein product: CASSQGPGLSYEQYF.

The CDR3 sequence is CASSEGTDYGYTF. Here the CDR3 DNA reads TGTGCCAGCAGTGAGGGGACCGACTATGGCTACACCTTC. The rearrangement uses TRBV2 and TRBJ1-2, with D possibly matching TRBD1 (5 bases). V gave up 3 bases and J gave up 3 bases, with 8 bases separating them. The CDR3 spans 13 residues. Per germline, CDR1 SNHLY and CDR2 FYNNEI.

V gene TRBV19 combines with J gene TRBJ1-5; D gene unclear. CDR1 is LNHDA, CDR2 SQIVND, per germline (reference sequence). The CDR3 consists of 12 residues. V dropped 3 bases and J dropped 11 bases, with 11 bases sitting between them. The DNA of the CDR3 is TGTGCCAGTAGTATCACTGGCCAGGCCCAGCATTTT. Translating it yields CASSITGQAQHF.

This clone has just a few counts. A junction end diverges from the germline sequence, so it may reflect a read error. The chain couples TRBV7-7 to TRBJ2-2; D gene uncertain. The germline gives CDR1 SSHAT, CDR2 FNYEAQ (reference sequence). This CDR3 is built from 14 residues. This CDR3 reads CASSSVGYTGELFF. The CDR3 DNA is TGTGCTAGCAGCTCCGTGGGTTACACCGGGGAGCTGTTTTTT.

This sequence joins TRBV5-1 and TRBJ2-5; no definite D call. V lost 4 bases and J lost 0, with 13 bases in between. CDR1 SGHRS and CDR2 YFSETQ come from the germline V gene. This CDR3 contains 15 residues. The CDR3: CASSPDPGYQETQYF. The CDR3 nucleotides read TGCGCCAGCAGCCCGGATCCTGGGTACCAAGAGACCCAGTACTTC. The entire variable domain, with the rest obtained from reference TRBV5-1 and TRBJ2-5, is as follows: KAGVTQTPRYLIKTRGQQVTLSCSPISGHRSVSWYQQTPGQGLQFLFEYFSETQRNKGNFPGRFSGRQFSNSRSEMNVSTLELGDSALYLCASSPDPGYQETQYFGPGTRLLVL.

This clone was seen more than once but under ten times. The chain carries TRBV12-5 and TRBJ2-1, with no clear D. V was clipped by 7 bases and J by 1 base, with 8 bases between them. Germline V gene lookup returns CDR1 LGHNT and CDR2 FRNRAP. This CDR3 contains 13 residues. Here the CDR3 DNA reads TGTGCTAGTGACAAGGAATCCTACAATGAGCAGTTCTTC. Translation: CASDKESYNEQFF.

This clone turned up a few times. Different DNA sequences within this sample yield the same CDR3. The chain links TRBV29-1 to TRBJ1-1, with 9 bases matching TRBD1. CDR1 is SQVTM and CDR2 is ANQGSEA in the germline V gene. CDR3 length: 12 amino acids. Losses at the gene ends were 6 bases for V and 1 base for J; bases not matched to a gene: 0. The CDR3 sequence: CSVGQGNTEAFF. CDR3 in DNA: TGCAGCGTGGGACAGGGGAACACTGAAGCTTTCTTT.

The chain carries TRBV27 and TRBJ1-3; D not resolved. Germline assignment: CDR1 MNHEY and CDR2 SMNVEV (reference sequence). The CDR3 is 14 amino acids. Deletions cut 6 bases from V and 4 bases from J, with 13 bases between. CDR3 residues: CASRQTRGGNTIYF. For the CDR3, the DNA is TGTGCCAGCAGACAAACTCGGGGAGGAAACACCATATATTTT.

This clone was recorded a few times. V gene TRBV4-1 combines with J gene TRBJ1-2; D is uncertain. The CDR3 extends over 15 amino acids. Trimming removed 3 bases at V and 4 bases at J, with 15 bases between. CDR1 and CDR2 (germline): MGHRA, YSYEKL. The CDR3 nucleotides are TGCGCCAGCAGCCAGCTGATGGTGGCGAGCTATGGCTACACCTTC. It is translated as CASSQLMVASYGYTF.

Concerning this clone itself: Other nucleotide sequences in the sample specify the same CDR3. V usage is TRBV7-2 and J usage is TRBJ2-5, with D maybe TRBD2 (5 bases). Trimming shortened V by 1 base and J by 5 bases, and 11 bases separated the two germline ends. CDR3 length: 14 amino acids. The germline V gene encodes CDR1 SGHTA and CDR2 FQGNSA. The CDR3 nucleotides are TGTGCCAGCAGCTTAGAGAGGGTAGGCGAGACCCAGTACTTC. It encodes CASSLERVGETQYF.

This clone was found a few times. The chain couples TRBV7-2 to TRBJ2-2; maybe TRBD1 (5 bases). V was trimmed by 5 bases and J by 6 bases, leaving 10 bases between them. The CDR3 totals 13 residues. CDR1 and CDR2 from the germline V gene are SGHTA and FQGNSA. CDR3 sequence reads: CASSQGVAGELFF. For the CDR3, the DNA is TGTGCCAGCAGCCAGGGTGTGGCCGGGGAGCTGTTTTTT.

In its sample, this clone was seen a few times. The rearrangement joins TRBV11-2 to TRBJ2-1; D possibly corresponds to TRBD2 (5 bases). CDR3 length: 14 residues. The V end lost 4 bases, the J end lost 4 bases, and 11 bases lay between the germline ends. The germline CDR1 and CDR2 sequences are SGHAT and FQNNGV. The chain's CDR3 is CASSSIARYNEQFF. DNA for the CDR3: TGTGCCAGCAGCTCGATAGCGAGATACAATGAGCAGTTCTTC.

This clone has only a few counts. This chain connects TRBV7-8 to TRBJ1-3, with D tentatively TRBD1 (6 bases). The CDR3 loop spans 21 amino acids. Between the trimmed V and J ends, which lost 5 bases and 0 bases, there was a span of 29 bases. Germline CDR1 and CDR2: SGHVS and FQNEAQ. CDR3 protein: CASSAWSSSVSGEVSGNTIYF. As DNA, the CDR3 is TGTGCCAGCAGCGCCTGGTCCTCGTCGGTGTCAGGGGAAGTCTCTGGAAACACCATATATTTT.

V usage is TRBV7-2 and J usage is TRBJ2-7; 10 bases align to TRBD1. J gave up 7 bases and V 6 bases, and 6 bases lay outside the gene matches. Germline-derived CDR1 and CDR2 are SGHTA and FQGNSA. The CDR3 extends over 13 amino acids. The CDR3 coding sequence is TGTGCCAGCAGGGGGACAGGGGTTAGTGAGCAGTACTTC. The encoded protein is CASRGTGVSEQYF.

This chain joins TRBV7-2 and TRBJ1-2, with TRBD1 matching 7 bases. CDR1 and CDR2 (germline): SGHTA, FQGNSA. J was trimmed by 3 bases and V by 6 bases; bases with no gene match: 4. This CDR3 spans 13 amino acids. CDR3 residues: CASRSDRDYGYTF. CDR3 coding DNA: TGTGCCAGCAGATCCGACAGGGACTATGGCTACACCTTC. The full variable domain, rest sourced from reference TRBV7-2 and TRBJ1-2, is GAGVSQSPSNKVTEKGKDVELRCDPISGHTALYWYRQSLGQGLEFLIYFQGNSAPDKSGLPSDRFSAERTGGSVSTLTIQRTQQEDSAVYLCASRSDRDYGYTFGSGTRLTVV.

Here the CDR3 reads CAISGTWGDQPQHF. The CDR3 DNA is TGTGCCATCAGCGGGACTTGGGGTGATCAGCCCCAGCATTTT. J is TRBJ1-5 and V is TRBV10-3; the D gene is possibly TRBD1 (5 bases). The CDR3 has 14 amino acids. V lost 6 bases and J lost 5, with 14 bases in between. The germline V gene has CDR1 ENHRY and CDR2 SYGVKD.

This clone was picked up a small number of times. The chain links TRBV10-3 to TRBJ2-7; 10 bases are shared with TRBD1. The junction had 9 bases not matched to a gene; V was cut back by 8 bases and J by 5 bases. CDR3 length: 14 residues. Per germline, CDR1 ENHRY and CDR2 SYGVKD. The CDR3 loop reads CAISGTGQGNEQYV. The CDR3 nucleotides read TGTGCCATCTCCGGAACGGGACAGGGGAACGAGCAGTACGTC.

The genes are TRBV6-1 and TRBJ2-1; 9 nucleotides agree with TRBD2. From germline, CDR1 is MNHNS and CDR2 SASEGT. The trim removed 4 bases at V and 2 bases at J, leaving 6 bases unmatched. The CDR3 loop spans 16 amino acids. CDR3 residues: CASSATVAGAYNEQFF. DNA for the CDR3: TGTGCCAGCAGTGCGACCGTAGCGGGGGCCTACAATGAGCAGTTCTTC.

This chain joins TRBV30 and TRBJ1-5, with TRBD1 as a possible D gene (5 bases). The ends were cut back, 2 bases at V and 7 bases at J, with 12 bases in the middle. This CDR3 has 13 residues. Germline CDR1 reads GTSNPN; CDR2 reads SVGIG (reference sequence). CDR3 bases: TGTGCCTGGAGTCAGGGCGGGGAACAGCCCCAGCATTTT. This translates into CAWSQGGEQPQHF.

This clone was recorded a few times. The chain recombines TRBV2 with TRBJ1-2; D remains ambiguous. Trimming removed 6 bases from V and 0 bases from J, with 14 bases in between. CDR1 and CDR2 (germline): SNHLY, FYNNEI. The CDR3 loop spans 15 amino acids. The CDR3 DNA follows: TGTGCCAGCAGGGAGTCAGGACCAGCTAACTATGGCTACACCTTC. This sequence encodes CASRESGPANYGYTF.

J is TRBJ1-2 and V is TRBV6-5; weak D call: TRBD1 (6 bases). With 7 bases removed from V and 1 base from J, the gap between germline ends came to 10 bases. The germline V gene encodes CDR1 MNHEY and CDR2 SVGAGI. This CDR3 is 13 amino acids long. The CDR3 DNA sequence: TGTGCCAGCAAGAACAGGGTTAACTATGGCTACACCTTC. Its translation is CASKNRVNYGYTF.

V and J are TRBV21-1 and TRBJ2-7; the D call in the table, TRBD2, was not verified against the DNA. TRBV21-1 is given as a pseudogene. The CDR3 has 17 residues. The DNA for the CDR3 is TGTGCCAGCAGCAAACCCCCTAGCGGGGGACGAGGGTACGAGCAGTACGTC. Its translation is CASSKPPSGGRGYEQYV.